This TCR beta chain originates from a study of blood T cell repertoires in COVID-19. Study in general: COVID-19 samples, acute and convalescent, were from the United States, Italy and Spain. The analysed material was cDNA or gDNA that came from T cells, B-cell-depleted T cells, or PBMCs.

In the original analysis: Amplification with reference gene primers provided the estimates of nucleated cell counts. Sequencing was performed with immunoSEQ multiplex PCR; in TCRdb, only in-frame clones are kept and a portion is missing. V, J and clone size derive from that table, while D and trimming were established from the DNA sequence. Among about 380,000 clones listed, about 85% were seen once. This clone was recorded once. CDR1 and CDR2 (germline): MNHEY, SVGAGI. CDR3 length equals 16 residues. With 1 base clipped from V and 0 bases from J, the junction kept 2 bases outside the gene matches. This TCR was sampled from a woman under 30 with acute or convalescent COVID-19. Sequenced sample: peripheral blood. J is TRBJ2-1 and V is TRBV6-5; 8 bases map to TRBD2. This chain's CDR3 is CASSYFGRASYNEQFF. In DNA, the CDR3 is TGTGCCAGCAGTTACTTCGGGAGGGCCTCCTACAATGAGCAGTTCTTC.